One and the same sample provided the 31 T cell receptor beta chains below, sequenced in a study of spatial heterogeneity in lung cancer. TCRdb itself ran the 5' RACE reads through MiXCR, one entry per CDR3 protein. The data hold some 120,000 distinct CDR3 sequences, with about 12% observed a single time. Time point of the sample: blood at routine non-recurrence follow-up after resection. The authors sequenced whole RNA from tumor, nontumor lung or frozen PBMC without sorting. Material: PBMCs, obtained at follow-up. The receptors stem from a male donor with early-stage non-small cell lung cancer.

This clonotype was seen only a few times. The gene calls are TRBV29-1 and TRBJ2-2; D uncertain. With 4 bases removed from V and 4 bases from J, the gap between germline ends came to 13 bases. This CDR3 has 14 residues. Germline lookup yields CDR1 SQVTM and CDR2 ANQGSEA. As DNA, the CDR3 is TGCAGCGTTGTCACAGTGTGGCCCACCGGGGAGCTGTTTTTT. Amino acids: CSVVTVWPTGELFF.

The chain uses TRBV18 and TRBJ2-5; no reliable D call. The length of the CDR3 is 12 residues. Trimming cost V 6 bases and J 1 base, with 6 bases left between them. The germline gives CDR1 KGHSH, CDR2 LQKENI. The CDR3 loop reads CASSTSQETQYF. In nucleotides, the CDR3 is TGTGCCAGCTCTACCAGCCAAGAGACCCAGTACTTC.

Ten or more counts support this clonotype. The chain employs TRBV6-5 and TRBJ2-7; D possibly corresponds to TRBD1 (5 bases). This CDR3 contains 12 residues. Looked up from germline, CDR1 is MNHEY and CDR2 is SVGAGI. V lost 6 bases, J lost 6 bases, and 12 bases lay in between. The CDR3 protein is CASRKGPAEQYF. CDR3 bases: TGTGCCAGCAGGAAGGGGCCCGCCGAGCAGTACTTC.

This clonotype occurred many times. The chain has TRBV20-1 and TRBJ1-2, with 9 bases that match TRBD1. The CDR3 is made up of 15 amino acids. CDR1 DFQATT and CDR2 SNEGSKA come from the germline V gene (reference sequence). V shed 0 bases, J shed 7 bases, and the junction held 9 bases outside the gene matches. The CDR3 nucleotides are TGCAGTGCTAGAGATCCACAGGGGGCCGTTTTTGGCTACACCTTC. Its translation is CSARDPQGAVFGYTF.

This clonotype showed up many times. This chain links TRBV27 with TRBJ2-1, with D possibly being TRBD1 or TRBD2 (5 bases each). Germline V gene lookup returns CDR1 MNHEY and CDR2 SMNVEV (reference sequence). V was clipped by 1 base and J by 2 bases, with 15 bases between them. The CDR3 is 17 amino acids. CDR3 nucleotides: TGTGCCAGCAGTTTATTAACCGGGACCGGGACCTACAATGAGCAGTTCTTC. Its protein is CASSLLTGTGTYNEQFF.

This clonotype was picked up a small number of times. The gene calls are TRBV28 and TRBJ2-3; the match to TRBD2 covers 8 bases. The CDR3 covers 15 residues. With 6 bases clipped from V and 7 bases from J, the junction kept 12 bases outside the gene matches. CDR1 and CDR2 (germline): MDHEN, SYDVKM. DNA for the CDR3: TGTGCCAGCAGCCAGATCTACGGGACTAGTAATACGCAGTATTTT. Translation gives CASSQIYGTSNTQYF.

This clonotype was seen only a few times. The chain joins TRBV6-2 or TRBV6-3 to TRBJ2-1; D is uncertain. The CDR3 sequence is 11 residues long. The ends were cut back, 8 bases at V and 6 bases at J, with 8 bases in the middle. Germline V lookup: CDR1 MNHEY, CDR2 SVGEGT. The CDR3 DNA sequence: TGTGCCAGCGGTTTAGTCAATGAGCAGTTCTTC. Its translation is CASGLVNEQFF.

This clonotype turned up a few times. This sequence joins TRBV28 and TRBJ2-7; TRBD1 aligns across 7 bases. The junction had 7 bases not matched to a gene; V was cut back by 1 base and J by 4 bases. CDR1 and CDR2 from the germline V gene are MDHEN and SYDVKM. This CDR3 has 15 residues. CDR3 loop: CASSLSLGTEYEQYF. As DNA, the CDR3 is TGTGCCAGCAGTTTATCTCTTGGGACAGAATACGAGCAGTACTTC.

This clonotype has ten or more counts. The CDR3 is CASSLLGGRSNQPQHF. The CDR3 DNA reads TGTGCCAGCAGCTTATTAGGGGGCCGAAGCAATCAGCCCCAGCATTTT. V is TRBV7-8 and J is TRBJ1-5; 7 bases match TRBD1. This CDR3 has 16 amino acids. Looked up from germline, CDR1 is SGHVS and CDR2 is FQNEAQ. Losses at the gene ends were 2 bases for V and 1 base for J; bases not matched to a gene: 5. Together with reference TRBV7-8 and TRBJ1-5, the CDR3 gives the full variable domain: GAGVSQSPRYKVAKRGQDVALRCDPISGHVSLFWYQQALGQGPEFLTYFQNEAQLDKSGLPSDRFFAERPEGSVSTLKIQRTQQEDSAVYLCASSLLGGRSNQPQHFGDGTRLSIL.

By its share, this clonotype is medium-sized (0.01 to 0.1%). V and J are TRBV28 and TRBJ2-5; D ambiguous. CDR3 length: 16 amino acids. Trimming left V 6 bases short and J 0 bases short, with 17 bases between. The germline V gene has CDR1 MDHEN and CDR2 SYDVKM. The CDR3 DNA reads as TGTGCCAGCAGCTTTCCGGGCAGGCAGTACCAAGAGACCCAGTACTTC. Residues: CASSFPGRQYQETQYF.

There are many counts of this clonotype. V is TRBV29-1 and J is TRBJ2-7; D call uncertain. Looked up from germline, CDR1 is SQVTM and CDR2 is ANQGSEA. This CDR3 spans 14 amino acids. Trimming cost V 4 bases and J 3 bases, with 16 bases left between them. CDR3: CSVVQSTDYYEQYF. The DNA of the CDR3 is TGCAGCGTTGTTCAGAGCACGGATTACTACGAGCAGTACTTC.

This clonotype occurred many times. The chain has TRBV9 and TRBJ1-5; D remains ambiguous. The V end lost 2 bases, the J end lost 0 bases, and 9 bases lay between the germline ends. Germline V gene sequence: CDR1 SGDLS, CDR2 YYNGEE. The CDR3 is made up of 15 amino acids. CDR3 protein: CASSVQAISNQPQHF. CDR3 DNA: TGTGCCAGCAGCGTTCAGGCAATTAGCAATCAGCCCCAGCATTTT.

This rearrangement joins TRBV10-2 to TRBJ2-3; D perhaps matches TRBD2 (6 bases). The V end was cut by 7 bases, the J end by 2 bases, with 16 bases between. This CDR3 is built from 15 residues. Germline V gene data show CDR1 as WSHSY and CDR2 as SAAADI. In DNA, the CDR3 is TGCGCCAGCACCTTAGCGGCACCCTCCACAGATACGCAGTATTTT. Translation gives CASTLAAPSTDTQYF.

The V gene is TRBV11-3, the J gene TRBJ2-7; D unclear. The V end was cut by 3 bases, the J end by 4 bases, with 10 bases between. Germline values: CDR1 SGHNT, CDR2 YENEEA. The CDR3 extends over 13 amino acids. The DNA for the CDR3 is TGTGCCAGCAGCTTGGGTCTATTTTACGAGCAGTACTTC. This translates into CASSLGLFYEQYF.

The rearrangement links TRBV7-8 to TRBJ2-1, with a possible D match to TRBD2 (6 bases). The CDR3 spans 12 residues. Looked up from germline, CDR1 is SGHVS and CDR2 is FQNEAQ. V was pared by 5 bases and J by 8 bases, with 10 bases between. CDR3 residues: CASSRRGDEQFF. The CDR3, as DNA: TGTGCCAGCAGCCGGAGGGGTGATGAGCAGTTCTTC.

This clonotype occurred a few times. The gene calls are TRBV20-1 and TRBJ1-3; D possibly corresponds to TRBD1 (5 bases). The CDR3 consists of 15 residues. The V end lost 0 bases, the J end lost 1 base, and 10 bases lay between the germline ends. Per the germline V gene, CDR1 is DFQATT and CDR2 is SNEGSKA (reference sequence). The CDR3 protein is CSARDPRESGNTIYF. The CDR3 DNA follows: TGCAGTGCTAGAGATCCCAGGGAATCTGGAAACACCATATATTTT.

In this sample, this clonotype turned up many times. This rearrangement joins TRBV7-2 to TRBJ2-5; 8 nucleotides line up with TRBD2. The trim removed 1 base at V and 5 bases at J, leaving 6 bases unmatched. The germline V gene has CDR1 SGHTA and CDR2 FQGNSA. This CDR3 spans 15 amino acids. CDR3 region: CASSLDQAGEETQYF. The CDR3 nucleotides are TGTGCCAGCAGCTTAGATCAAGCGGGGGAGGAGACCCAGTACTTC.

This clonotype has at least ten counts. The V call is TRBV5-1, the J call TRBJ2-7; TRBD1 aligns across 10 bases. Unmatched junction bases numbered 3, after V lost 0 bases and J lost 3 bases. This CDR3 is built from 15 residues. Germline V gene data show CDR1 as SGHRS and CDR2 as YFSETQ. CDR3 sequence: CASSLEGQGIYEQYF. DNA of the CDR3: TGCGCCAGCAGCTTGGAGGGACAGGGGATCTACGAGCAGTACTTC.

The V call is TRBV6-2 or TRBV6-3, the J call TRBJ1-1, with 7 positions matching TRBD1. The CDR3 extends over 13 amino acids. Looked up from germline, CDR1 is MNHEY and CDR2 is SVGEGT. The junction had 3 bases not matched to a gene; V was cut back by 7 bases and J by 1 base. The CDR3 sequence: CASIQGGNTEAFF. CDR3 nucleotide sequence: TGTGCCAGCATTCAGGGGGGGAACACTGAAGCTTTCTTT.

This clonotype was seen repeatedly, ten times or more. The chain recombines TRBV4-3 with TRBJ2-7, with unresolved D. V gave up 5 bases and J gave up 3 bases, with 14 bases separating them. CDR1 LGHNA and CDR2 YSLEER come from the germline V gene. The CDR3 loop spans 14 amino acids. CDR3 in amino acids: CASSGSVGFYEQYF. The CDR3 region has the DNA TGCGCCAGCAGCGGAAGTGTGGGTTTCTACGAGCAGTACTTC.

The rearrangement uses TRBV24-1 and TRBJ2-3; D is ambiguous. Germline values: CDR1 KGHDR, CDR2 SFDVKD. The CDR3 is 11 amino acids. Trimming stripped 5 bases from V and 5 bases from J, with 4 bases between. The CDR3 reads CATSGGDTQYF. For the CDR3, the DNA is TGTGCCACCAGTGGGGGAGATACGCAGTATTTT.

This clonotype showed up just a few times. V usage is TRBV7-2 and J usage is TRBJ2-3; 7 bases are shared with TRBD1. The germline gives CDR1 SGHTA, CDR2 FQGNSA. With 5 bases clipped from V and 3 bases from J, the junction kept 8 bases outside the gene matches. CDR3 length equals 15 residues. The CDR3 loop reads CASSTTGSRTDTQYF. CDR3 nucleotide sequence: TGTGCCAGCAGCACGACAGGGTCGAGGACAGATACGCAGTATTTT.

The rearrangement joins TRBV10-3 to TRBJ2-1; TRBD1 matches at 7 bases. The CDR3 has 16 amino acids. Germline V lookup: CDR1 ENHRY, CDR2 SYGVKD. Losses at the gene ends were 2 bases for V and 0 bases for J; bases not matched to a gene: 4. The CDR3 loop reads CAISEMTGRSYNEQFF. CDR3 nucleotide sequence: TGTGCCATCAGTGAGATGACAGGGCGCTCCTACAATGAGCAGTTCTTC.

This clonotype was counted a few times. CDR3: CAWSPPIGGYTF. CDR3 DNA sequence: TGTGCCTGGAGTCCCCCGATAGGGGGATACACCTTC. The V and J genes are TRBV30 and TRBJ1-2, with a weak D call TRBD1 (6 bases). The V end was cut by 2 bases, the J end by 11 bases, with 15 bases between. This CDR3 is built from 12 residues. In germline, CDR1 is GTSNPN, CDR2 SVGIG (reference sequence).

This clonotype occurred a few times. The CDR3 loop reads CASSLIVSSYNEQFF. CDR3 sequence (DNA): TGTGCCAGCAGCTTAATTGTCAGCTCCTACAATGAGCAGTTCTTC. The chain combines TRBV11-2 with TRBJ2-1; no firm D call. Germline V gene data show CDR1 as SGHAT and CDR2 as FQNNGV. This CDR3 comprises 15 residues. With 2 bases removed from V and 0 bases from J, the gap between germline ends came to 8 bases.

This clonotype was picked up many times. The chain couples TRBV11-2 to TRBJ2-2; 8 bases line up with TRBD2. CDR1 and CDR2 from the germline V gene are SGHAT and FQNNGV. The CDR3 is made up of 16 amino acids. V dropped 5 bases and J dropped 1; count of bases not matched to a gene: 6. CDR3 sequence reads: CASSRTSQGNTGELFF. DNA for the CDR3: TGTGCCAGCAGCCGGACTAGCCAAGGGAACACCGGGGAGCTGTTTTTT.

This chain links TRBV3-1 with TRBJ2-1; TRBD1 matches at 7 bases. CDR1 and CDR2 (germline): LGHDT, YNNKEL (reference sequence). J was trimmed by 1 base and V by 5 bases; bases with no gene match: 5. The CDR3 consists of 15 residues. Here the CDR3 reads CASSNRDSSYNEQFF. The CDR3 coding sequence is TGTGCCAGCAGCAACCGGGACAGTTCCTACAATGAGCAGTTCTTC.

This chain links TRBV5-4 with TRBJ2-5; D tentatively reads TRBD1 or TRBD2 (5 bases each). Germline loops: CDR1 SGHNT, CDR2 YYREEE (reference sequence). V was shortened by 0 bases and J by 2 bases, with 14 bases between the two germline ends. This CDR3 has 16 amino acids. The CDR3 region is CASSLEAAGLQETQYF. The CDR3 nucleotides are TGTGCCAGCAGCTTGGAAGCGGCAGGGTTACAAGAGACCCAGTACTTC. The variable domain in full, with the rest retrieved from reference TRBV5-4 and TRBJ2-5, is ETGVTQSPTHLIKTRGQQVTLRCSSQSGHNTVSWYQQALGQGPQFIFQYYREEENGRGNFPPRFSGLQFPNYSSELNVNALELDDSALYLCASSLEAAGLQETQYFGPGTRLLVL.

The V and J genes are TRBV12-3 or TRBV12-4 and TRBJ2-2; no firm D call. V was pared by 5 bases and J by 0 bases, with 10 bases between. This CDR3 is built from 15 residues. CDR3 in amino acids: CASSRMGSNTGELFF. CDR3 DNA sequence: TGTGCCAGCAGTCGGATGGGTTCGAACACCGGGGAGCTGTTTTTT.

The gene calls are TRBV7-9 and TRBJ2-7, with TRBD1 matching 7 bases. CDR1 SEHNR and CDR2 FQNEAQ come from the germline V gene (reference sequence). J lost 3 bases, V lost 5 bases, and 10 bases had no gene match. The CDR3 loop spans 15 amino acids. This CDR3 is CASSRTGTDRYEQYF. CDR3 sequence (DNA): TGTGCCAGCAGCCGGACCGGGACAGACCGCTACGAGCAGTACTTC.

The chain has TRBV5-1 and TRBJ1-3, with 8 bases aligning to TRBD1. This CDR3 region has 13 residues. V was pared by 2 bases and J by 9 bases, with 4 bases of the junction left unmatched. CDR1 SGHRS and CDR2 YFSETQ come from the germline V gene. The CDR3 spells CASSFGQGATIYF. CDR3 nucleotides: TGCGCCAGCAGCTTCGGACAGGGTGCCACCATATATTTT.